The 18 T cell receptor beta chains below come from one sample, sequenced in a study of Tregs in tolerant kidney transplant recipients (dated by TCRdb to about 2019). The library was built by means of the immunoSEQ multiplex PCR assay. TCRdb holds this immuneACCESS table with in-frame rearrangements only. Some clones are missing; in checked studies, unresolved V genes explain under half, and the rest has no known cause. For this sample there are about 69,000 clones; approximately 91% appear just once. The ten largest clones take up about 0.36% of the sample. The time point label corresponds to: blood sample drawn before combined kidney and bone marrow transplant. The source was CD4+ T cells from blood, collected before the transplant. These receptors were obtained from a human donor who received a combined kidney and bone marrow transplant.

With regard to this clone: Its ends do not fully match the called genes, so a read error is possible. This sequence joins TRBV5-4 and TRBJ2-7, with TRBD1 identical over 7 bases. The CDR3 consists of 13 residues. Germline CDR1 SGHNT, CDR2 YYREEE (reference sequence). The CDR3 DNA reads TGTGCCAGCAGCTTGGCAGGGGACAGCCGCAACTTATTC. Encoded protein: CASSLAGDSRNLF.

The CDR3 reads CASSISVNTEAFF. CDR3 DNA sequence: TGTGCCAGTAGTATCTCGGTGAACACTGAAGCTTTCTTT. The chain recombines TRBV19 with TRBJ1-1; D unresolved. This CDR3 is 13 amino acids long. Trimming stripped 3 bases from V and 0 bases from J, with 5 bases between. Germline-derived CDR1 and CDR2 are LNHDA and SQIVND (reference sequence).

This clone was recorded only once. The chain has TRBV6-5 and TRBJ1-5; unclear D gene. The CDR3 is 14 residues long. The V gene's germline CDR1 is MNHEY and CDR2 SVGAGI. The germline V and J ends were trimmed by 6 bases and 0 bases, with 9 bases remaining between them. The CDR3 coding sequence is TGTGCCAGCAGCCCGACATTTAGCAATCAGCCCCAGCATTTT. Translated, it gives CASSPTFSNQPQHF.

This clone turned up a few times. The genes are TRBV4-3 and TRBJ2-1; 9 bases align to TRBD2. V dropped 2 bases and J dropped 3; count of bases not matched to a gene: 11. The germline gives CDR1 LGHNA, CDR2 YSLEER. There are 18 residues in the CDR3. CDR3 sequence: CASSQRVGASGNYNEQFF. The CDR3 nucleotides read TGCGCCAGCAGCCAAAGAGTCGGGGCTAGCGGGAACTACAATGAGCAGTTCTTC.

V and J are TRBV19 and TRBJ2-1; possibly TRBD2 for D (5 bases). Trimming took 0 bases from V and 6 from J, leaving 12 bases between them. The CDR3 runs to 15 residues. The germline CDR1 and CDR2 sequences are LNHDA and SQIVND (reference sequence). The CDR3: CASSIEDSRLNEQFF. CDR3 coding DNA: TGTGCCAGTAGTATAGAGGACTCTCGCCTCAATGAGCAGTTCTTC.

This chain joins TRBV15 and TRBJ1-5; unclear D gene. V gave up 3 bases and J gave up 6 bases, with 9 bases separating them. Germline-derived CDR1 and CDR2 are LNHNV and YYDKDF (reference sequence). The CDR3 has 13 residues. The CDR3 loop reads CATSSPHSQPQHF. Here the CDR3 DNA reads TGTGCCACCAGCAGCCCTCACAGTCAGCCCCAGCATTTT.

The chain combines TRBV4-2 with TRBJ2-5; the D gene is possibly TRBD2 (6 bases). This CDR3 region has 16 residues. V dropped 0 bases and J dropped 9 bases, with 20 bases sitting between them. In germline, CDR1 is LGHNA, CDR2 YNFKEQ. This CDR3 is CASSQDGAGRREAQYF. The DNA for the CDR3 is TGTGCCAGCAGCCAAGATGGGGCGGGGCGTAGGGAGGCCCAGTACTTC.

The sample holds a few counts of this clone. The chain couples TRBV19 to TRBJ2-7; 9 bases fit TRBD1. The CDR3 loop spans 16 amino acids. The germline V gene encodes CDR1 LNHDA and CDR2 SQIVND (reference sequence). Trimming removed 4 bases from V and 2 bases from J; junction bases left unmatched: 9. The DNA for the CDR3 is TGTGCCAGTAGTACTTGGACAGGGGAGGACCCCTACGAGCAGTACTTC. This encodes CASSTWTGEDPYEQYF.

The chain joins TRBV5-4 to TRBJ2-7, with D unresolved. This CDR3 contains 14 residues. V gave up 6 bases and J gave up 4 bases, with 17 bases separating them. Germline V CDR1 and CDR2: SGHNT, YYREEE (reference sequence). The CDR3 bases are TGTGCCAGCACCCCGGGTCCAGAGAGGTACGAGCAGTACTTC. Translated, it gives CASTPGPERYEQYF.

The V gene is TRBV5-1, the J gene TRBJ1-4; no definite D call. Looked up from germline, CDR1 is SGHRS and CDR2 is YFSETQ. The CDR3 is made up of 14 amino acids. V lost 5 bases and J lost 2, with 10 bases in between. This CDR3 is CASRGVRTNEKLFF. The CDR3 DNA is TGCGCCAGCAGGGGAGTCAGGACTAATGAAAAACTGTTTTTT.

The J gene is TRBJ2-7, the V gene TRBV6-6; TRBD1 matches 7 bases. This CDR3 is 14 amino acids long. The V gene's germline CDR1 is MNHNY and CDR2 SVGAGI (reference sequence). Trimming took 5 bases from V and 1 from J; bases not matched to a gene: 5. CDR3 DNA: TGTGCCAGCAGTCCTGAGACAGGGTCCTACGAGCAGTACTTC. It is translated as CASSPETGSYEQYF.

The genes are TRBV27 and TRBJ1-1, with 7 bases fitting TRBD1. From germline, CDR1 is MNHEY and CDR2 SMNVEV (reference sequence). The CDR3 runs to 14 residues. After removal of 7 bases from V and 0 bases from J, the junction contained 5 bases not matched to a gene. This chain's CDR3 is CASKDRPMNTEAFF. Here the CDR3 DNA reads TGTGCCAGCAAGGACAGGCCGATGAACACTGAAGCTTTCTTT.

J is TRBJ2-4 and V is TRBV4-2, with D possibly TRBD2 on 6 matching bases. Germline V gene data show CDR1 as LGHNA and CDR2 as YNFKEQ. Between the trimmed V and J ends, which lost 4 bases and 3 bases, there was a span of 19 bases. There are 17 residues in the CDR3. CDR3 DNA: TGTGCCAGCAGCCGGCCCCCTGGTGCGGAGGGCAAAAACATTCAGTACTTC. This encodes CASSRPPGAEGKNIQYF.

This CDR3 reads CSARTGGGTEAFF. For the CDR3, the DNA is TGCAGCGCCCGGACAGGGGGAGGGACTGAAGCTTTCTTT. The rearrangement links TRBV29-1 to TRBJ1-1; TRBD1 agrees at 10 bases. The CDR3 extends over 13 amino acids. From germline, CDR1 is SQVTM and CDR2 ANQGSEA. J gave up 5 bases and V 7 bases, and 7 bases lay outside the gene matches.

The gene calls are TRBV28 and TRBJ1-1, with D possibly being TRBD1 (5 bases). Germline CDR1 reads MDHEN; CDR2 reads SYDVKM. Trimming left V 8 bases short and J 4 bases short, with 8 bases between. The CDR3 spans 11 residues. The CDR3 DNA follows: TGTGCCAGCGACAGTTTCACTGAAGCTTTCTTT. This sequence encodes CASDSFTEAFF. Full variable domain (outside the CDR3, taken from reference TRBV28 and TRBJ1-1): DVKVTQSSRYLVKRTGEKVFLECVQDMDHENMFWYRQDPGLGLRLIYFSYDVKMKEKGDIPEGYSVSREKKERFSLILESASTNQTSMYLCASDSFTEAFFGQGTRLTVV.

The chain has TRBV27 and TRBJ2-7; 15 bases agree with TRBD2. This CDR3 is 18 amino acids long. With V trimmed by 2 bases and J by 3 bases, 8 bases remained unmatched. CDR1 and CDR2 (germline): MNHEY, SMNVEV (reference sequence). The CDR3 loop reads CASSLRGLAGGWGYEQYF. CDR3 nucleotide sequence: TGTGCCAGCAGTTTACGGGGACTAGCGGGAGGATGGGGCTACGAGCAGTACTTC.

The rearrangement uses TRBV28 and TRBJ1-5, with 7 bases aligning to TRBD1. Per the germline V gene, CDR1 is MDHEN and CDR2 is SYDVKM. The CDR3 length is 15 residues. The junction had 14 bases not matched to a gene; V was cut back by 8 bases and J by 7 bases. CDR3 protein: CASLPADRAFQPQHF. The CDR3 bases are TGTGCCAGCCTCCCCGCTGACAGGGCTTTCCAGCCCCAGCATTTT.

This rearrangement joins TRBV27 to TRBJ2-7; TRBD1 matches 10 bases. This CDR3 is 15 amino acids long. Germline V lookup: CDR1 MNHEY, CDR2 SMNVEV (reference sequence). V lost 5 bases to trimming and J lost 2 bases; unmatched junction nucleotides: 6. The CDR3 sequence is CASSQGQGGPYEQYF. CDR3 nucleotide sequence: TGTGCCAGCAGTCAAGGACAGGGGGGACCCTACGAGCAGTACTTC.